The next 11 T cell receptor beta chains were all read from a single sample in a study of cytomegalovirus exposure and HLA in healthy donors. PCR amplification relied on 60 Vbeta primers (plus 13 Jbeta primers). Assay used: immunoSEQ multiplex PCR; TCRdb lists only in-frame clones, some missing. The table includes 60,000 or so clones, approximately 71% detected once. Specimen: PBMCs. The source of these receptors is a man aged 35-49 years in good health and CMV-seropositive.

The chain employs TRBV2 and TRBJ2-2; 7 bases line up with TRBD2. After removal of 0 bases from V and 0 bases from J, the junction contained 7 bases not matched to a gene. The CDR3 runs to 18 residues. Germline V gene data show CDR1 as SNHLY and CDR2 as FYNNEI. The DNA of the CDR3 is TGTGCCAGCAGTGAAGCGCGGGGGACGGAACCGAACACCGGGGAGCTGTTTTTT. Encoded protein: CASSEARGTEPNTGELFF. Drawing the rest from reference TRBV2 and TRBJ2-2, the complete variable domain is EPEVTQTPSHQVTQMGQEVILRCVPISNHLYFYWYRQILGQKVEFLVSFYNNEISEKSEIFDDQFSVERPDGSNFTLKIRSTKLEDSAMYFCASSEARGTEPNTGELFFGEGSRLTVL.

This chain joins TRBV5-1 and TRBJ2-2; 11 nucleotides line up with TRBD2. The CDR3 has 17 residues. The V and J ends lost 4 bases and 2 bases, in that order; junction bases with no gene match: 7. Germline assignment: CDR1 SGHRS and CDR2 YFSETQ. CDR3 nucleotides: TGCGCCAGCAGCCTAGCGGGGGGACTCACAAACACCGGGGAGCTGTTTTTT. This translates into CASSLAGGLTNTGELFF.

This clone was found once. V gene TRBV19 combines with J gene TRBJ1-1; weak D call: TRBD1 (5 bases). This CDR3 comprises 15 residues. Trimming left V 1 base short and J 4 bases short, with 13 bases between. Germline V gives CDR1 LNHDA, CDR2 SQIVND (reference sequence). The CDR3 spells CASSIGGGLGTEAFF. CDR3 nucleotide sequence: TGTGCCAGTAGTATAGGGGGGGGTCTGGGCACTGAAGCTTTCTTT.

This clone has a single count. The gene calls are TRBV6-6 and TRBJ2-3; D is unclear. The CDR3 extends over 15 amino acids. V was trimmed by 8 bases and J by 0 bases, leaving 15 bases between them. Germline CDR1 reads MNHNY; CDR2 reads SVGAGI (reference sequence). The CDR3 loop reads CASLSWASSTDTQYF. The CDR3 nucleotides read TGTGCCAGCCTTTCTTGGGCCTCGAGCACAGATACGCAGTATTTT.

In its sample, this clone was seen once. The chain recombines TRBV2 with TRBJ1-2; TRBD1 is a possible D gene (6 bases). V lost 6 bases to trimming and J lost 4 bases, with 15 bases between them. The germline gives CDR1 SNHLY, CDR2 FYNNEI. The CDR3 runs to 14 residues. CDR3 loop: CASSLDSASYGYTF. The CDR3 DNA sequence: TGTGCCAGCAGCCTGGACAGTGCCTCCTATGGCTACACCTTC.

The chain employs TRBV6-5 and TRBJ2-7, with 7 bases that match TRBD1. V shed 6 bases and J 3 bases; nucleotides not matched to a gene: 8. Germline V gene lookup returns CDR1 MNHEY and CDR2 SVGAGI. The CDR3 has 14 residues. The CDR3 nucleotides read TGTGCCAGCAGAGCGGAACAGGGGAACTACGAGCAGTACTTC. Amino acids: CASRAEQGNYEQYF.

This clone was seen a few times. This chain uses TRBV9 with TRBJ1-1; unclear D gene. The V end was cut by 0 bases, the J end by 5 bases, with 5 bases between. Germline V gene lookup returns CDR1 SGDLS and CDR2 YYNGEE. This CDR3 contains 12 residues. The CDR3 region has the DNA TGTGCCAGCAGCGTAGTGGAGACTGAAGCTTTCTTT. Its protein is CASSVVETEAFF. The full variable domain, completed using reference TRBV9 and TRBJ1-1, is DSGVTQTPKHLITATGQRVTLRCSPRSGDLSVYWYQQSLDQGLQFLIQYYNGEERAKGNILERFSAQQFPDLHSELNLSSLELGDSALYFCASSVVETEAFFGQGTRLTVV.

The genes are TRBV25-1 and TRBJ1-3, with D possibly matching TRBD1 (6 bases). Per germline, CDR1 MGHDK and CDR2 SYGVNS. V lost 10 bases and J 8 bases, leaving 18 bases between the germline ends. The CDR3 runs 13 residues. The CDR3 DNA is TGTGCCACATCCCCGGGGGGCCTACACACCATATATTTT. Translation gives CATSPGGLHTIYF.

V usage is TRBV19 and J usage is TRBJ1-1; D perhaps matches TRBD1 (6 bases). CDR1 and CDR2 from the germline V gene are LNHDA and SQIVND (reference sequence). V lost 5 bases to trimming and J lost 1 base, with 14 bases between them. The CDR3 consists of 15 residues. CDR3 sequence (DNA): TGTGCCAGTAGTTGGTTAGGACAGCAGAACACTGAAGCTTTCTTT. It is translated as CASSWLGQQNTEAFF.

This clone was counted a few times. The chain combines TRBV6-1 with TRBJ2-7; 7 bases are shared with TRBD1. The germline CDR1 and CDR2 sequences are MNHNS and SASEGT. CDR3 length equals 15 residues. Trimming at V came to 6 bases and at J to 2 bases, leaving 10 bases not matched to a gene. The CDR3 DNA reads as TGTGCCAGCAGGCAAGGGACAGCTGAGACCTACGAGCAGTACTTC. Translated, it gives CASRQGTAETYEQYF.

By sample fraction, this clone is medium-sized. The gene calls are TRBV6-1 and TRBJ2-7, with TRBD1 as a possible D gene (6 bases). CDR3 size: 13 residues. Germline assignment: CDR1 MNHNS and CDR2 SASEGT. V was trimmed by 7 bases and J by 5 bases, leaving 15 bases between them. The CDR3 is CASNLGHLNEQYF. As DNA, the CDR3 is TGTGCCAGCAATTTGGGACATCTCAACGAGCAGTACTTC.